This TCR beta chain was observed in a study of cytomegalovirus exposure and HLA in healthy donors (dated 2017 in TCRdb). Background for the entire study: According to an earlier analysis of 450 to 650 of the donors, some 180 million T cells yielded some 120 million unique TCR beta sequences and less than 300 Gb of sequence data. Alongside the repertoire data, information on donor age, sex, ethnicity and CMV serostatus was compiled. Rather than using new phenotypic data, the later analysis identified candidate immune exposures from TCR beta sequences and from how often those sequences occurred across donors. To study patterns of TCR occurrence, a later analysis re-analyzed previously published TCR beta repertoires from more than 550 donors and added high-resolution HLA genotyping. To predict cytomegalovirus infection status, the study brought together high-throughput TCR immunosequencing, statistical association of individual TCRs with disease status, and machine learning. Typing coverage differed by locus: A, B, C, DRB1 and DQB1 were typed in about 629-640 donors, DQA1 in 500 to 550, DPA1 in 600 to 610, and DPB1 in roughly 470. Using immunosequencing, the study profiled T cell repertoires from 666 subjects and related those repertoires to cytomegalovirus serostatus. In addition to the first cohort of several hundred subjects, a separate validation cohort of around 110 different subjects was used. Because of strong linkage in the cohort, 4 to 6 DR-DQ haplotypes were treated as single units for association and clustering. The genetic ancestry cluster associated with self-reported Caucasian donors included roughly four fifths of the roughly 410 genotyped donors. About 310 gigabases of sequencing data and 78 million or so unique TCR sequences were included in an early release covering roughly 600 HLA-typed donors. All discovery cohort repertoires had been generated on a single sequencing platform. Among a few hundred genotyped donors of the cohort, an average of approximately 250,000 unique TCR beta nucleotide sequences were sequenced per donor, roughly a sixth of them non-productive. An earlier analysis of several hundred of the donors used high-throughput TCR beta sequencing to judge whether each TCR beta V gene segment behaved as functional or pseudogenic. Genome-wide SNP genotypes for about 60% of the roughly 700 donors were used in a later genetic analysis, which treated that subset as a discovery cohort. Class I and class II HLA loci were covered by the typing at four-digit resolution. The study was designed to test whether signatures of past pathogen exposure could be identified by cataloging public T cell receptors. Broad study findings and their caveats: In this cohort, only TCR beta chains were sequenced, and detectable features were limited by the absence of alpha or paired-chain data. A further reported finding was that TCR beta sequences accurately predicted the HLA-A and HLA-B alleles for most subjects in the first cohort. In a later genetic analysis, a missense DCLRE1C variant was associated with V-gene and J-gene trimming of TCR beta chains, and the association was replicated in an independent cohort. In vitro tests confirmed that three of the cytomegalovirus-associated TCR beta chains recognize cytomegalovirus antigens. Immune exposure information for the cohort was limited to CMV serostatus. In a later analysis, the rate of TCR association differed among HLA loci, with DRB1 alleles having the most associated TCRs and HLA-C alleles having the fewest. Because HLA typing was unavailable for some donors at each locus, only the typed subset was used in association tests. Linkage disequilibrium might explain the correlated functional status among segregating V segments, but an unknown experimental factor could not be ruled out. In a later analysis, 16,951 TCR beta sequences were associated with specific HLA alleles at a false discovery rate of 0.05. Because counts were too low, roughly 17 rarely observed V segments, including chromosome 9 orphons, were left out of the earlier analysis of 587 of the donors. The 87-base-pair reads could not distinguish some IMGT-functional V segments, including TRBV6-2 and TRBV6-3, so those segments were excluded. The authors suggested that the approach could potentially be extended to other disease states and immunological phenotypes. Across donors, most TCR sequences were observed very rarely, whereas some public TCRs were present in many individuals. A cluster of highly shared sequence variants was judged likely to represent a technical artifact of the sequencing pipeline. The classifier was reported to diagnose cytomegalovirus status with high specificity and sensitivity in both the original cohort and the validation cohort. Roughly uniform sequencing depth across donors was assumed in presence/absence analyses, although this assumption may not hold. Compared with equally common non-associated chains, HLA-associated TCR beta chains in a later analysis were more clonally expanded and had lower generation probabilities. The study listed approximately 150 TCR beta chains as associated with cytomegalovirus. In a later analysis, several top co-occurrence clusters were reported to appear linked to parvovirus B19, influenza, CMV and Epstein-Barr virus. In an earlier analysis of several hundred of the donors, most TCR beta V segments were observed in productive rearrangements about 87% or about 30% of the time, broadly matching IMGT annotations. In a later analysis, most CMV-associated TCR beta chains were found to appear HLA-restricted, with HLA associations seemingly driven largely by CMV exposure. When HLA alleles, especially DR and DQ, strongly co-occurred, TCR associations were difficult to assign to individual alleles. According to a later genetic analysis, donors in an Asian-associated ancestry cluster had fewer N-insertions in productive TCRs than the roughly 700-donor mean.

The cohort was made up of 666 healthy bone marrow donors. At the time of sampling, all cohort members were nominally healthy, though unrecorded immune exposures were likely present. The donor was CMV seronegative and belonged to the group of 352 seronegative cohort members. A peripheral blood sample was collected from each donor, and TCR beta sequencing was performed on peripheral blood mononuclear cells. The Qiagen DNeasy Blood Extraction Kit was used to extract genomic DNA from the blood cell samples. As concerns this clone: What this receptor recognizes is not known. Base qualities are not provided; no much larger clone lies one nucleotide away.

Library method: the immunoSEQ multiplex PCR assay. For the multiplex PCR, a mixture combining 60 forward primers for TCR Vbeta segments and 13 reverse primers for TCR Jbeta segments was used. The CDR3 region of rearranged TCR beta genes was amplified from genomic DNA with a multiplex PCR assay. The amplified TCR beta libraries were sequenced on the Illumina HiSeq System as 87-base-pair reads. On the study's bioinformatics: Across the 670 or so repertoires, a later analysis counted 80 million or so unique TCR beta chains, roughly 11 million of which were shared by at least two donors. Raw reads were error-corrected and collapsed into unique sequences with a nearest-neighbor algorithm that merged closely related sequences to remove PCR and sequencing errors. V, D and J gene segments were assigned by aligning CDR3 sequences to IMGT reference sequences. For a sequence to be retained, at least a six-nucleotide match to both a V gene segment and a J gene segment was required. Rearrangements were classified as productive when the CDR3 lacked stop codons and remained in frame with V and J, and all other rearrangements were classified as non-productive. Following IMGT convention, CDR3 was defined as the stretch from the second conserved V-encoded cysteine up to the conserved J-encoded phenylalanine. The earlier analysis of about 590 of the donors excluded sequences that lacked an unambiguous match to a single V gene segment. An earlier analysis of 587 of the donors called V segments functional above 56.7% productive rearrangements and segregating when the between-donor standard deviation exceeded 5%. A statistical classification framework was developed to diagnose cytomegalovirus status using the catalog of TCR beta chain sequences. In a later analysis, TCR nucleotide sequences were compared against IMGT/GENE-DB human TR gene sequences so that V and J genes could be assigned. The TCRdist pipeline was used in a later analysis to assign CDR3 sequences and most-parsimonious VDJ recombination scenarios. In a later analysis, each TCR beta chain was defined by its CDR3 amino acid sequence together with its V-gene family, and reads without a unique V-gene family were excluded. To address suspected cross-contamination and a sequencing artifact, a later analysis removed 450 to 700 highly shared, low-generation-probability nucleotide sequences. In a later analysis, a clonal expansion index was calculated for each public chain from normalized within-repertoire ranks of inferred template counts. In a later analysis, generation probabilities were computed using a VDJ recombination model fitted to out-of-frame rearrangements, and the results were checked against IGoR. In a later analysis, TCR-TCR, TCR-HLA and TCR-CMV co-occurrence was scored with hypergeometric tests, and a repertoire-size bias correction was applied to TCR pairs. To estimate false discovery rates, a later analysis permuted the HLA or CMV assignments 20 times. A later analysis grouped co-occurring TCRs with DBSCAN, adding TCRdist sequence similarity when clustering within HLA-allele-positive subsets. For co-occurrence clustering, repertoires with fewer than 30,000 or more than 120,000 public chains were excluded, along with roughly 5 repertoires with anomalous nucleotide sharing. The immuneACCESS repertoire file appears here via TCRdb, limited to in-frame rearrangements. These files lack a portion of the clones; in checked studies, under half of the deficit traces to unresolved V genes, and the cause of the others is not known. V and J calls and clone size are those listed in that table; D and trimming were worked out from the DNA. The sample table shows under 200,000 clones, and approximately 81% are seen once. About 1% of the sample comes from the top ten.

Trimmed from V: 5 bases; trimmed from J: 4 bases; junction bases lacking a gene match: 13. From cysteine to phenylalanine, the CDR3 is 16 amino acids long. Of the read, only the CDR3 DNA is kept; its 48 bases are in frame from base 1. CDR1 and CDR2, looked up from the germline V gene (reference sequence), are SGHNT and YYREEE. The sequenced material came from PBMCs. The sequence derives from a man in his thirties or forties in good health and CMV-seronegative. The V gene is TRBV5-4 and the J gene is TRBJ1-2, with 8 central nucleotides matching TRBD1. This receptor carries the CDR3 CASSQGAGGVGYGYTF. Read as DNA, the sequence is TGTGCCAGCAGTCAGGGCGCAGGGGGCGTCGGCTATGGCTACACCTTC.